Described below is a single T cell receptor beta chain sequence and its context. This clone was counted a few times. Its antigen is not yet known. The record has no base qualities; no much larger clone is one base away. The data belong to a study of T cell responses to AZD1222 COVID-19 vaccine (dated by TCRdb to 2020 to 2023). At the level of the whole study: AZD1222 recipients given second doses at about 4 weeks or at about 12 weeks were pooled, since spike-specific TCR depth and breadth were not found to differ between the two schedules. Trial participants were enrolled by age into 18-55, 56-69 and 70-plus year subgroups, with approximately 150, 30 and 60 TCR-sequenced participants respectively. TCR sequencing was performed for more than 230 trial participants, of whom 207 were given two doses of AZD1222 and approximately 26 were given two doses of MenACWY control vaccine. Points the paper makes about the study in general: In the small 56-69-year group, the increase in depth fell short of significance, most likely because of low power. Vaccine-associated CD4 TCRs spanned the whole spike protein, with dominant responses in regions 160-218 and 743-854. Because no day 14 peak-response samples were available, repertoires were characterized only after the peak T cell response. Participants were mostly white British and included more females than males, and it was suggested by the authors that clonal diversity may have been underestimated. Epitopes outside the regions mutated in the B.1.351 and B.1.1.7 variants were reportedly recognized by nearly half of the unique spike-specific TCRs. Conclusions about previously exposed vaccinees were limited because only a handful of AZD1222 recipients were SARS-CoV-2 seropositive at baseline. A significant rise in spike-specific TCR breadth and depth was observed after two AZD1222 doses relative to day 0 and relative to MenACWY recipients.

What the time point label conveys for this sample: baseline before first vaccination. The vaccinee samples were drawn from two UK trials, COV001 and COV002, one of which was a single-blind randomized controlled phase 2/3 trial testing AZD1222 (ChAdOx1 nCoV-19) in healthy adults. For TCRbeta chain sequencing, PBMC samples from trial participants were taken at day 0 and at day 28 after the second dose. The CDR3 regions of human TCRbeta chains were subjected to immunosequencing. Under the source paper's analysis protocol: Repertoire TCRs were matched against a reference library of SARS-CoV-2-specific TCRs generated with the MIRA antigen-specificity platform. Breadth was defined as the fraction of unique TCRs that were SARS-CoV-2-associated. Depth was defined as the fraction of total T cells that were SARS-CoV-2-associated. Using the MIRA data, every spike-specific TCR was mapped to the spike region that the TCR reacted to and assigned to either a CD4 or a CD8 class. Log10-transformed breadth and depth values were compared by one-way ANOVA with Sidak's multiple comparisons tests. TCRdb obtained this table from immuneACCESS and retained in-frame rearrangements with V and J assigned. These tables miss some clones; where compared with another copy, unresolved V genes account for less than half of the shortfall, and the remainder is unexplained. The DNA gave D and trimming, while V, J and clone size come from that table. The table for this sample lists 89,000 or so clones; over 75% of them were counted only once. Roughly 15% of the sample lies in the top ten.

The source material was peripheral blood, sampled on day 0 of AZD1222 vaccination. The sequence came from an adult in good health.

The DNA reads as follows: TGTGCCAGCAGTTTTGGACTAGCGGGCTTGGGTACGCAGTATTTT. Its coded protein is CASSFGLAGLGTQYF. The rearranged chain carries TRBV6-2 or TRBV6-3 and TRBJ2-3; TRBD2 matches 11 bases in the middle. From cysteine to phenylalanine, the CDR3 is 15 amino acids long. The entry retains the CDR3 DNA only, 45 bases that are in frame from base 1. Trimming leaves V shorter by 4 bases and J shorter by 8 bases, with the junction holding 8 bases beyond the gene matches. Looking up the germline V gene yields CDR1 MNHEY and CDR2 SVGEGT.